This T cell receptor (beta chain) was sequenced in a study of T cells in Graves' hyperthyroidism and ophthalmopathy. CDR3 length: 16 residues. The V segment lost 4 bases and the J segment 6 bases; nucleotides outside the gene matches: 10. Germline CDR1 and CDR2: KGHDR and SFDVKD. This clonotype was seen only once. Its antigen is as yet unknown. Study-level points and caveats: The model foresaw ophthalmopathy a median roughly 6.5 months prior to onset.

What was amplified from RNA transcripts were TCR beta CDR3 regions. Researchers ran a first-round RT-PCR on the TCR CDR3 using the HTBI primer set. One entry per CDR3 protein, called by TCRdb with MiXCR from the multiplex PCR reads. Of around 600,000 distinct CDR3 sequences in the sample, over 40% were seen once. V is TRBV24-1 and J is TRBJ1-5; 8 positions match TRBD1. The clonotype originates from an adult man with Graves' disease, either hyperthyroidism or ophthalmopathy (not recorded which). The sequencing sample was made of peripheral blood or thyroid tissue (not recorded which). CDR3 region: CATSDPGQGKSQPQHF. CDR3 DNA sequence: TGTGCCACCAGTGACCCCGGACAGGGAAAGAGTCAGCCCCAGCATTTT.